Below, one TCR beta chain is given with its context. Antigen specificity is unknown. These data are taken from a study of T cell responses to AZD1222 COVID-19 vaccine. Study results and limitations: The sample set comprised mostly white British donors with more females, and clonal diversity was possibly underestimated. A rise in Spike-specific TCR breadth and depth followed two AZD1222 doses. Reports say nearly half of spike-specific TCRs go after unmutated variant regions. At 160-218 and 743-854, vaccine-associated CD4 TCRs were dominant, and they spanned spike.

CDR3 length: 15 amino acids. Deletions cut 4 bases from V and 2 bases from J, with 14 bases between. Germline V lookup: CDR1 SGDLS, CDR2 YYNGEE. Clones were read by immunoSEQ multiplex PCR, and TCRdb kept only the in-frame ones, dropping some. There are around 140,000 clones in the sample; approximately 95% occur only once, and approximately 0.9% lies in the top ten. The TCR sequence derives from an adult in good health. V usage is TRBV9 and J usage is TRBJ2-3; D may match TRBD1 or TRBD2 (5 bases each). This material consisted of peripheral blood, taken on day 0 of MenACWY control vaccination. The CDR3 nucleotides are TGTGCCAGCAGCCTAAAGGGGACCCACACAGATACGCAGTATTTT. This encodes CASSLKGTHTDTQYF.